Below, 32 T cell receptor beta chains from the same sample are listed, as sequenced in a study of spatial heterogeneity in lung cancer. TCRdb re-called the 5' RACE reads with MiXCR, one entry per CDR3 protein. This table has 45,000 or so distinct CDR3 sequences, 12% appearing once. Time point here: sample taken at primary tumor resection. No cell sorting; template was whole RNA from tumor, lung tissue or PBMC. The source was PBMCs, collected at surgery. Receptor source: a female donor with early-stage non-small cell lung cancer.

This chain uses TRBV7-2 with TRBJ2-7, with a weak D call TRBD1 (6 bases). CDR1 is SGHTA and CDR2 is FQGNSA in the germline V gene. CDR3 length: 18 residues. The ends were cut back, 5 bases at V and 0 bases at J, with 23 bases in the middle. Written as DNA, the CDR3 is TGTGCCAGCAGCCAAAGAACCGGAAGGGGACACTCCTCCTACGAGCAGTACTTC. Translation gives CASSQRTGRGHSSYEQYF.

The CDR3 reads CASSLGGRMNEKLFF. In DNA, the CDR3 is TGCGCCAGCAGCTTAGGAGGACGGATGAATGAAAAACTGTTTTTT. The chain carries TRBV5-1 and TRBJ1-4; D is unresolved. V was cut by 2 bases and J by 5 bases, with 13 bases left in between. There are 15 residues in the CDR3. Germline CDR1 is SGHRS and CDR2 is YFSETQ.

There are many counts of this clonotype. CDR3 residues: CSARDRGGAGGYTF. The CDR3 DNA follows: TGCAGTGCTAGAGATCGAGGGGGCGCAGGTGGCTACACCTTC. V gene TRBV20-1 combines with J gene TRBJ1-2, with 7 bases that match TRBD1. Trimming cost V 0 bases and J 7 bases; bases outside gene matches: 8. This CDR3 has 14 amino acids. Germline V CDR1 and CDR2: DFQATT, SNEGSKA (reference sequence).

The rearrangement uses TRBV28 and TRBJ1-5; possibly TRBD1 for D (5 bases). The germline V gene encodes CDR1 MDHEN and CDR2 SYDVKM. V gave up 5 bases and J gave up 7 bases, with 15 bases separating them. This CDR3 has 14 amino acids. CDR3: CASSISAGQQPQHF. The CDR3 DNA reads TGTGCCAGCAGTATTTCGGCGGGGCAGCAGCCCCAGCATTTT. Full variable domain (remainder filled in from reference TRBV28 and TRBJ1-5): DVKVTQSSRYLVKRTGEKVFLECVQDMDHENMFWYRQDPGLGLRLIYFSYDVKMKEKGDIPEGYSVSREKKERFSLILESASTNQTSMYLCASSISAGQQPQHFGDGTRLSIL.

This rearrangement joins TRBV29-1 to TRBJ2-4; D not certain. V lost 7 bases to trimming and J lost 3 bases, with 16 bases between them. Germline CDR1 SQVTM, CDR2 ANQGSEA. The CDR3 has 14 amino acids. As DNA, the CDR3 is TGCAGCGCCGTTTCGGTTGTAGGCAAAAACATTCAGTACTTC. Its protein is CSAVSVVGKNIQYF.

A note on this clonotype: This clone may be a read error of a much larger clone one base away. The conserved phenylalanine or tryptophan normally closing the CDR3 is absent here, so this likely arose from a read error. V gene TRBV7-9 combines with J gene TRBJ2-3; 9 nucleotides align to TRBD1. The germline V gene has CDR1 SEHNR and CDR2 FQNEAQ (reference sequence). The CDR3 runs to 17 residues. V lost 4 bases and J lost 1; bases outside the gene matches: 9. The CDR3: CASSSTDRGVRTDTQYL. As DNA, the CDR3 is TGTGCCAGCAGCTCCACGGACAGGGGAGTTCGCACAGATACGCAGTATTTA.

This clonotype was observed a handful of times. This sequence joins TRBV6-6 and TRBJ1-2, with a weak D call TRBD1 (5 bases). Trimming left V 7 bases short and J 0 bases short, with 15 bases between. Germline lookup yields CDR1 MNHNY and CDR2 SVGAGI (reference sequence). The CDR3 sequence is 15 residues long. CDR3 amino acids: CASIPRGVANYGYTF. CDR3 nucleotides: TGTGCCAGCATTCCACGGGGGGTAGCTAACTATGGCTACACCTTC.

This clonotype occurred a few times. The CDR3 DNA reads as TGTGCCAGCAGTTACTCCTCAGCGGCCCAAGAGACCCAGTACTTC. Protein product: CASSYSSAAQETQYF. V is TRBV6-5 and J is TRBJ2-5, with a weak D call TRBD2 (5 bases). This CDR3 has 15 amino acids. Looked up from germline, CDR1 is MNHEY and CDR2 is SVGAGI. Trimming took off 0 bases at V and 1 base at J, with 9 bases between the two ends.

The rearrangement joins TRBV19 to TRBJ2-2, with TRBD2 identical over 7 bases. Trimming at V came to 7 bases and at J to 4 bases, leaving 6 bases not matched to a gene. The germline gives CDR1 LNHDA, CDR2 SQIVND (reference sequence). This CDR3 has 14 residues. CDR3 sequence (DNA): TGTGCCAGTAACGGGGGGTCGGGCACCGGGGAGCTGTTTTTT. Protein: CASNGGSGTGELFF.

This clonotype was detected only a few times. V and J are TRBV5-1 and TRBJ2-2; a possible D gene is TRBD1 (5 bases). Trimming took off 4 bases at V and 3 bases at J, with 13 bases between the two ends. Germline V lookup: CDR1 SGHRS, CDR2 YFSETQ. This CDR3 has 15 residues. The CDR3 reads CASSPRATDTGELFF. In DNA form, the CDR3 reads TGCGCCAGCAGCCCGAGAGCGACAGACACCGGGGAGCTGTTTTTT.

In this sample, this clonotype turned up a few times. This chain joins TRBV18 and TRBJ1-3; D unresolved. The V gene's germline CDR1 is KGHSH and CDR2 LQKENI. The CDR3 is 14 residues long. V shed 11 bases and J shed 0 bases, with 14 bases lying between them. The CDR3 bases are TGTGCCTCAGAACCGGGGAGCTCTGGAAACACCATATATTTT. Encoded protein: CASEPGSSGNTIYF.

This clonotype showed up just a few times. The chain combines TRBV28 with TRBJ1-4; 8 nucleotides agree with TRBD1. Germline V CDR1 and CDR2: MDHEN, SYDVKM. CDR3 length equals 13 residues. Losses at the gene ends were 7 bases for V and 5 bases for J; bases not matched to a gene: 3. CDR3 loop: CASTGGRNEKLFF. CDR3 DNA sequence: TGTGCCAGCACAGGGGGCCGGAATGAAAAACTGTTTTTT.

V and J are TRBV25-1 and TRBJ1-4; 9 nucleotides agree with TRBD1. This CDR3 comprises 18 residues. V lost 2 bases to trimming and J lost 4 bases; unmatched junction nucleotides: 11. The germline CDR1 and CDR2 sequences are MGHDK and SYGVNS. DNA of the CDR3: TGTGCCAGCAGTGAAGCACAGGGGGCTCGCCTGGGTAATGAAAAACTGTTTTTT. It encodes CASSEAQGARLGNEKLFF. The whole variable domain, remainder taken from reference TRBV25-1 and TRBJ1-4, is EADIYQTPRYLVIGTGKKITLECSQTMGHDKMYWYQQDPGMELHLIHYSYGVNSTEKGDLSSESTVSRIRTEHFPLTLESARPSHTSQYLCASSEAQGARLGNEKLFFGSGTQLSVL.

This clonotype was recorded a few times. The chain has TRBV29-1 and TRBJ1-5; 7 bases are shared with TRBD1. CDR3 length: 12 amino acids. The V segment lost 4 bases and the J segment 5 bases; nucleotides outside the gene matches: 2. The germline CDR1 and CDR2 sequences are SQVTM and ANQGSEA. The CDR3 spells CSVAGTDQPQHF. DNA of the CDR3: TGCAGCGTTGCCGGGACAGATCAGCCCCAGCATTTT.

The CDR3, as DNA: TGTGCCAGCGGAAAAGGGACAGCCCCCCGGAGCTACGAGCAGTACTTC. Its translation is CASGKGTAPRSYEQYF. The chain combines TRBV28 with TRBJ2-7, with 7 bases matching TRBD1. CDR3 length: 16 amino acids. Germline trimming cut 8 bases from V and 3 bases from J; bases unmatched to any gene: 16. The germline CDR1 and CDR2 sequences are MDHEN and SYDVKM. The full variable domain, completed using reference TRBV28 and TRBJ2-7, is DVKVTQSSRYLVKRTGEKVFLECVQDMDHENMFWYRQDPGLGLRLIYFSYDVKMKEKGDIPEGYSVSREKKERFSLILESASTNQTSMYLCASGKGTAPRSYEQYFGPGTRLTVT.

The chain links TRBV11-2 to TRBJ2-4; D uncertain. The germline V and J ends were trimmed by 3 bases and 2 bases, with 14 bases remaining between them. This CDR3 is 16 amino acids long. Germline CDR1 is SGHAT and CDR2 is FQNNGV. CDR3 residues: CASSFPPGSSKNIQYF. In DNA form, the CDR3 reads TGTGCCAGCAGCTTTCCCCCTGGCTCTTCCAAAAACATTCAGTACTTC. The entire variable domain, with the rest obtained from reference TRBV11-2 and TRBJ2-4, is as follows: EAGVAQSPRYKIIEKRQSVAFWCNPISGHATLYWYQQILGQGPKLLIQFQNNGVVDDSQLPKDRFSAERLKGVDSTLKIQPAKLEDSAVYLCASSFPPGSSKNIQYFGAGTRLSVL.

The chain recombines TRBV18 with TRBJ1-4; 8 bases fit TRBD1. Germline V gene sequence: CDR1 KGHSH, CDR2 LQKENI. V lost 0 bases, J lost 8 bases, and 5 bases stayed unmatched. This CDR3 spans 15 amino acids. Here the CDR3 DNA reads TGTGCCAGCTCACCACCCGGACAGGGTTACGAAAAACTGTTTTTT. Protein product: CASSPPGQGYEKLFF.

A few counts support this clonotype. The V gene is TRBV6-6, the J gene TRBJ2-7; 10 nucleotides agree with TRBD2. The CDR3 has 14 residues. V lost 2 bases and J lost 3; bases outside the gene matches: 1. CDR1 MNHNY and CDR2 SVGAGI come from the germline V gene (reference sequence). The DNA of the CDR3 is TGTGCCAGCAGTTACGGGACTAGCGTCTACGAGCAGTACTTC. This encodes CASSYGTSVYEQYF.

The chain couples TRBV6-5 to TRBJ1-1; D not resolved. The CDR3 contains 16 residues. CDR1 and CDR2 (germline): MNHEY, SVGAGI. V shed 5 bases and J shed 1 base, with 17 bases lying between them. The CDR3 nucleotides read TGTGCCAGCAGTCTCGGTATTGCTAAGGGGAACACTGAAGCTTTCTTT. Its protein is CASSLGIAKGNTEAFF.

The chain carries TRBV20-1 and TRBJ2-1; D is perhaps TRBD1 or TRBD2 (5 bases each). The length of the CDR3 is 14 residues. From germline, CDR1 is DFQATT and CDR2 SNEGSKA (reference sequence). The ends were cut back, 2 bases at V and 7 bases at J, with 15 bases in the middle. The CDR3 DNA reads TGCAGTGCTAGAACAATCCGGGACCCGAATGAGCAGTTCTTC. It translates to CSARTIRDPNEQFF.

This clonotype was seen only a few times. CDR3: CASSTRQGTPSYEQYF. CDR3 sequence (DNA): TGTGCCAGCAGCACCCGACAGGGAACCCCCTCCTACGAGCAGTACTTC. This sequence joins TRBV2 and TRBJ2-7; TRBD1 matches at 7 bases. Trimming at V came to 6 bases and at J to 0 bases, leaving 11 bases not matched to a gene. This CDR3 comprises 16 residues. Germline V gene sequence: CDR1 SNHLY, CDR2 FYNNEI.

V gene TRBV10-2 combines with J gene TRBJ2-5, with TRBD1 identical over 9 bases. This CDR3 is built from 15 residues. The ends lost 5 bases at V and 10 bases at J; junction bases unmatched: 14. Germline V CDR1 and CDR2: WSHSY, SAAADI. The CDR3 reads CASSTVRGTGSDQYF. The CDR3 DNA reads TGCGCCAGCAGTACTGTTCGAGGGACAGGGTCTGACCAGTACTTC.

This clonotype was seen ten or more times. The CDR3 sequence: CASTSDRVNQPQHF. DNA of the CDR3: TGTGCCAGCACTTCGGACAGGGTCAATCAGCCCCAGCATTTT. The chain carries TRBV2 and TRBJ1-5, with 8 bases matching TRBD1. The V gene's germline CDR1 is SNHLY and CDR2 FYNNEI. The CDR3 spans 14 residues. V lost 7 bases to trimming and J lost 3 bases; unmatched junction nucleotides: 5. Using reference TRBV2 and TRBJ1-5 for the parts outside the CDR3, the full variable domain is EPEVTQTPSHQVTQMGQEVILRCVPISNHLYFYWYRQILGQKVEFLVSFYNNEISEKSEIFDDQFSVERPDGSNFTLKIRSTKLEDSAMYFCASTSDRVNQPQHFGDGTRLSIL.

There are many counts of this clonotype. This chain joins TRBV5-4 and TRBJ1-1, with 10 nucleotides matching TRBD1. This CDR3 spans 13 amino acids. Germline V lookup: CDR1 SGHNT, CDR2 YYREEE (reference sequence). The junction had 4 bases not matched to a gene; V was cut back by 0 bases and J by 11 bases. The CDR3 nucleotides read TGTGCCAGCAGCTTGGAGACAGGGGGCAGGGCTTTCTTT. Its protein product is CASSLETGGRAFF.

Only a few counts were recorded for this clonotype. The chain is built from TRBV9 and TRBJ2-1, with 8 bases lining up with TRBD2. The J segment lost 8 bases and the V segment lost 2 bases, leaving 9 bases of the junction unmatched. The CDR3 loop spans 15 amino acids. CDR1 is SGDLS and CDR2 is YYNGEE in the germline V gene. The CDR3 DNA is TGTGCCAGCAGCGTTAGTAGCGGGGCGATGGATGAGCAGTTCTTC. This sequence encodes CASSVSSGAMDEQFF.

This clonotype was recorded many times. V gene TRBV6-1 combines with J gene TRBJ1-2; D ambiguous. Trimming pared 1 base from V and 1 base from J, leaving 7 bases between. The CDR3 is 14 residues long. The germline V gene encodes CDR1 MNHNS and CDR2 SASEGT. CDR3 sequence: CASSEGTGNYGYTF. CDR3 bases: TGTGCCAGCAGTGAAGGAACGGGTAACTATGGCTACACCTTC.

Ten or more counts support this clonotype. The chain has TRBV9 and TRBJ2-5, with D unclear. Trimming stripped 0 bases from V and 2 bases from J, with 11 bases between. The CDR3 is 15 residues long. Looked up from germline, CDR1 is SGDLS and CDR2 is YYNGEE. The CDR3, as DNA: TGTGCCAGCAGCGTAGAGCCGGGCTCGCAAGAGACCCAGTACTTC. This translates into CASSVEPGSQETQYF. Based on the CDR3 plus reference TRBV9 and TRBJ2-5, the full variable domain is DSGVTQTPKHLITATGQRVTLRCSPRSGDLSVYWYQQSLDQGLQFLIQYYNGEERAKGNILERFSAQQFPDLHSELNLSSLELGDSALYFCASSVEPGSQETQYFGPGTRLLVL.

J is TRBJ2-1 and V is TRBV5-1, with no clear D. CDR3 length: 16 residues. CDR1 SGHRS and CDR2 YFSETQ come from the germline V gene. V gave up 0 bases and J gave up 0 bases, with 10 bases separating them. The CDR3: CASSLALFSSYNEQFF. CDR3 bases: TGCGCCAGCAGCTTGGCATTGTTTAGCTCCTACAATGAGCAGTTCTTC.

The rearrangement joins TRBV12-3 or TRBV12-4 to TRBJ2-7; TRBD2 matches at 9 bases. V was pared by 2 bases and J by 4 bases, with 9 bases of the junction left unmatched. The CDR3 consists of 16 residues. The CDR3 here is CASSLSHVSGSYEQYF. The CDR3 DNA follows: TGTGCCAGCAGTTTATCCCACGTTAGCGGGAGTTACGAGCAGTACTTC.

The table lists this clonotype with a few counts. The chain has TRBV12-3 or TRBV12-4 and TRBJ1-5, with a possible D match to TRBD1 (5 bases). Trimming took off 3 bases at V and 1 base at J, with 16 bases between the two ends. The CDR3 covers 17 residues. The chain's CDR3 is CASSFFRDSLSNQPQHF. CDR3 nucleotide sequence: TGTGCCAGCAGTTTTTTCAGGGATTCTCTAAGCAATCAGCCCCAGCATTTT.

This clonotype was counted a few times. V and J are TRBV19 and TRBJ2-3, with 7 bases aligning to TRBD2. The J segment lost 0 bases and the V segment lost 5 bases, leaving 5 bases of the junction unmatched. Germline V CDR1 and CDR2: LNHDA, SQIVND (reference sequence). The CDR3 has 15 amino acids. The CDR3 coding sequence is TGTGCCAGTAGTTGGACTAGTCCAAGCACAGATACGCAGTATTTT. Translated, it gives CASSWTSPSTDTQYF.

This clonotype showed up just a few times. This chain joins TRBV7-9 and TRBJ2-1; TRBD2 agrees at 10 bases. The V segment lost 4 bases and the J segment 6 bases; nucleotides outside the gene matches: 6. This CDR3 has 15 amino acids. Germline V gene lookup returns CDR1 SEHNR and CDR2 FQNEAQ (reference sequence). The CDR3 bases are TGTGCCAGCAGCTCCCTAGCGGGGGCCGCCAATGAGCAGTTCTTC. It translates to CASSSLAGAANEQFF. Filled out from reference TRBV7-9 and TRBJ2-1, the complete variable domain reads DTGVSQNPRHKITKRGQNVTFRCDPISEHNRLYWYRQTLGQGPEFLTYFQNEAQLEKSRLLSDRFSAERPKGSFSTLEIQRTEQGDSAMYLCASSSLAGAANEQFFGPGTRLTVL.